A single T cell receptor (beta chain) is shown here with its context. This entry is derived from a study of blood T cell repertoires in COVID-19. Germline CDR1 reads SGHTA; CDR2 reads FQGTGA. The V gene end was trimmed by 4 bases and the J gene end by 8 bases; junction bases not matched to a gene: 9. The CDR3 extends over 15 amino acids. Here immunoSEQ multiplex PCR was the method, and the copy in TCRdb shows in-frame clones only, minus some. Of around 330,000 clones listed, about 89% are singletons. The sequence was collected from a woman aged 40-49 years who had recovered from COVID-19. The chain couples TRBV7-3 to TRBJ2-1; 9 bases fit TRBD2. Input material: PBMCs or T cells enriched from blood (not recorded which). CDR3 coding DNA: TGTGCCAGCAGCTCCCTCGGGGTAGCGGGGGATGAGCAGTTCTTC. Protein sequence: CASSSLGVAGDEQFF. The full variable domain, completed using reference TRBV7-3 and TRBJ2-1, is GAGVSQTPSNKVTEKGKYVELRCDPISGHTALYWYRQSLGQGPEFLIYFQGTGAADDSGLPNDRFFAVRPEGSVSTLKIQRTERGDSAVYLCASSSLGVAGDEQFFGPGTRLTVL.